A selection of T cell receptor beta chains follows, all from one sample in a study of cytomegalovirus exposure and HLA in healthy donors. Assay: immunoSEQ multiplex PCR; the TCRdb copy retains only in-frame clones and omits some. The sample holds roughly 140,000 clones, 76% seen once. Sequencing was carried out using PBMCs. These receptors originate from a man aged 18 to 35 in good health and CMV-seronegative. Both conserved end residues are part of each CDR3. Fields, in order: D gene, J gene, clone size, V gene, CDR3 DNA, CDR3 protein. The D gene is left open where the match is weak. Clone size is stated in some rows and not others, as once, few, many or a class when expanded.

D gene: TRBD1
J gene: TRBJ1-2
clone size: NA
V gene: TRBV10-1
CDR3 DNA: TGCGCCAGCAGTACCCGGCAGGGGGCGGGAGGCTACACCTTC
CDR3 protein: CASSTRQGAGGYTF

D gene: TRBD2
J gene: TRBJ2-7
clone size: NA
V gene: TRBV5-6
CDR3 DNA: TGTGCCAGCAGCTTGGCCGGGCGCGGGAGTTACGAGCAGTACTTC
CDR3 protein: CASSLAGRGSYEQYF

D gene: NA
J gene: TRBJ2-1
clone size: medium-sized
V gene: TRBV5-4
CDR3 DNA: TGTGCCAGCAGCTTGACGGGGGAACAGTTCTTC
CDR3 protein: CASSLTGEQFF

D gene: NA
J gene: TRBJ2-2
clone size: NA
V gene: TRBV4-1
CDR3 DNA: TGCGCCAGCAGCCAAGAGCAGGGTGGCCGGAACACCGGGGAGCTGTTTTTT
CDR3 protein: CASSQEQGGRNTGELFF

D gene: NA
J gene: TRBJ2-7
clone size: NA
V gene: TRBV7-7
CDR3 DNA: TGTGCCAGCAGCTTAGGAGGTCGGAGCGAGCAGTACTTC
CDR3 protein: CASSLGGRSEQYF

D gene: TRBD2
J gene: TRBJ2-3
clone size: NA
V gene: TRBV5-1
CDR3 DNA: TGCGCCAGCAGCCGGTGGGGGGAGGGGACAGATACGCAGTATTTT
CDR3 protein: CASSRWGEGTDTQYF

D gene: NA
J gene: TRBJ2-7
clone size: NA
V gene: TRBV6-1
CDR3 DNA: TGTGCCAGCAGTGAATCCGAGGCAGGGACCTACGAGCAGTACTTC
CDR3 protein: CASSESEAGTYEQYF

D gene: NA
J gene: TRBJ1-1
clone size: once
V gene: TRBV6-4
CDR3 DNA: TGTGCCAGCAGTGCGGGATGGGCCACTGAAGCTTTCTTT
CDR3 protein: CASSAGWATEAFF

D gene: TRBD1
J gene: TRBJ1-4
clone size: NA
V gene: TRBV2
CDR3 DNA: TGTGCCAGCAGTATACAGGGGACTAATGAAAAACTGTTTTTT
CDR3 protein: CASSIQGTNEKLFF

D gene: TRBD2
J gene: TRBJ2-7
clone size: NA
V gene: TRBV28
CDR3 DNA: TGTGCCACCTTAAGCGGGAGAGGATCCTACGAGCAGTACTTC
CDR3 protein: CATLSGRGSYEQYF

D gene: NA
J gene: TRBJ1-6
clone size: NA
V gene: TRBV2
CDR3 DNA: TGTGCCAGCAGTGAGAAGACAGGTCTAAGCTCCTATAATTCACCCCTCCACTTT
CDR3 protein: CASSEKTGLSSYNSPLHF

D gene: NA
J gene: TRBJ2-7
clone size: few
V gene: TRBV7-9
CDR3 DNA: TGTGCCAGCAGCTTTGGGCAGAACTCCTACGAGCAGTACTTC
CDR3 protein: CASSFGQNSYEQYF

D gene: TRBD2
J gene: TRBJ2-1
clone size: NA
V gene: TRBV4-1
CDR3 DNA: TGCGCCAGCAGCCGAATCGGGGGGTCCTACAATGAGCAGTTCTTC
CDR3 protein: CASSRIGGSYNEQFF

D gene: NA
J gene: TRBJ1-2
clone size: NA
V gene: TRBV29-1
CDR3 DNA: TGCAGCGTTGAAGGGGCAGCTGCTAACTATGGCTACACCTTC
CDR3 protein: CSVEGAAANYGYTF

D gene: NA
J gene: TRBJ2-7
clone size: NA
V gene: TRBV6-1
CDR3 DNA: TGTGCCAGCAGTGCGTACGAGCAGTACTTC
CDR3 protein: CASSAYEQYF

D gene: TRBD2
J gene: TRBJ2-3
clone size: once
V gene: TRBV7-9
CDR3 DNA: TGTGCCAGCAGCTTAGGGACTAGCGGGAGCGCAGATACGCAGTATTTT
CDR3 protein: CASSLGTSGSADTQYF

D gene: TRBD1
J gene: TRBJ2-5
clone size: NA
V gene: TRBV5-1
CDR3 DNA: TGCGCCAGCAGCTTGGCCGCAGGGGGTACTGGAGAGACCCAGTACTTC
CDR3 protein: CASSLAAGGTGETQYF

D gene: NA
J gene: TRBJ2-7
clone size: NA
V gene: TRBV19
CDR3 DNA: TGTGCCAGTAGTTGGGACACTTGGGACTCCTACGAGCAGTACTTC
CDR3 protein: CASSWDTWDSYEQYF

D gene: TRBD2
J gene: TRBJ2-5
clone size: NA
V gene: TRBV6-4
CDR3 DNA: TGTGCCAGCAGGGAAGTTAGCGGGGACCAAGAGACCCAGTACTTC
CDR3 protein: CASREVSGDQETQYF

D gene: NA
J gene: TRBJ2-7
clone size: NA
V gene: TRBV6-6
CDR3 DNA: TGTGCCAGCAGTTACCCGGACACGAGCTCCTACGAGCAGTACTTC
CDR3 protein: CASSYPDTSSYEQYF

D gene: NA
J gene: TRBJ1-5
clone size: NA
V gene: TRBV28
CDR3 DNA: TGTGCCAGCAGTTCCCCCGGGACACCGGTACCGTCCCAGCATTTT
CDR3 protein: CASSSPGTPVPSQHF

D gene: NA
J gene: TRBJ1-2
clone size: few
V gene: TRBV6-1
CDR3 DNA: TGTGCCAGCAGTGAAGTTTTAACTCTCCGGGGGTTCGGCTACACCTTC
CDR3 protein: CASSEVLTLRGFGYTF

D gene: TRBD2
J gene: TRBJ2-7
clone size: NA
V gene: TRBV5-1
CDR3 DNA: TGCGCCAGCAGCTTCAGCGGGGCGACCTACGAGCAGTACTTC
CDR3 protein: CASSFSGATYEQYF

D gene: NA
J gene: TRBJ2-5
clone size: once
V gene: TRBV28
CDR3 DNA: TGTGCCAGCAATGACAGGCAAGAGACCCAGTACTTC
CDR3 protein: CASNDRQETQYF

D gene: TRBD1
J gene: TRBJ2-1
clone size: NA
V gene: TRBV27
CDR3 DNA: TGTGCCAGCAAAACACAGGGGGGCAATGAGCAGTTCTTC
CDR3 protein: CASKTQGGNEQFF

D gene: TRBD1
J gene: TRBJ1-6
clone size: NA
V gene: TRBV19
CDR3 DNA: TGTGCCAGTAGTATACCCCCCAGGGGGCGTGCTCCACCCCTCCACTTT
CDR3 protein: CASSIPPRGRAPPLHF

D gene: NA
J gene: TRBJ1-1
clone size: NA
V gene: TRBV30
CDR3 DNA: TGTGCCTGGAGTGTTAGTGGGCGGGGATATAACACTGAAGCTTTCTTT
CDR3 protein: CAWSVSGRGYNTEAFF

D gene: TRBD1
J gene: TRBJ2-5
clone size: NA
V gene: TRBV28
CDR3 DNA: TGTGCCAGCAGTTCCGGGACAGGGGGCCAAGAGACCCAGTACTTC
CDR3 protein: CASSSGTGGQETQYF

D gene: NA
J gene: TRBJ2-1
clone size: NA
V gene: TRBV12-5
CDR3 DNA: TGTGCTAGTGGGGAAGAACTAGCATACAATGAGCAGTTCTTC
CDR3 protein: CASGEELAYNEQFF

D gene: TRBD1
J gene: TRBJ2-1
clone size: NA
V gene: TRBV5-1
CDR3 DNA: TGCGCCAGCAGCCCCTGGGACAGGGTATCGTACAATGAGCAGTTCTTC
CDR3 protein: CASSPWDRVSYNEQFF

D gene: NA
J gene: TRBJ2-7
clone size: NA
V gene: TRBV2
CDR3 DNA: TGTGCCAGCATGGCAATTCGGGGGGAGCAGTACTTC
CDR3 protein: CASMAIRGEQYF

D gene: TRBD1
J gene: TRBJ2-7
clone size: NA
V gene: TRBV11-2
CDR3 DNA: TGTGCCAGCAGCTTATCAGGGGGCCCTCAATACGAGCAGTACTTC
CDR3 protein: CASSLSGGPQYEQYF

D gene: TRBD1
J gene: TRBJ2-2
clone size: NA
V gene: TRBV5-4
CDR3 DNA: TGTGCCAGCAGCTTACAGGGGCAGAACACCGGGGAGCTGTTTTTT
CDR3 protein: CASSLQGQNTGELFF

D gene: NA
J gene: TRBJ1-1
clone size: few
V gene: TRBV10-1
CDR3 DNA: TGCGCCATTTCAGGGTTGGGCACTGAAGCTTTCTTT
CDR3 protein: CAISGLGTEAFF

D gene: NA
J gene: TRBJ2-2
clone size: NA
V gene: TRBV27
CDR3 DNA: TGTGCCAGCAGACCTTTAGCGGACGGGAGATTCACCGGGGAGCTGTTTTTT
CDR3 protein: CASRPLADGRFTGELFF

D gene: NA
J gene: TRBJ2-4
clone size: NA
V gene: TRBV28
CDR3 DNA: TGTGCCAGCAGTTTATTAAATCTAGCCAAAAACATTCAGTACTTC
CDR3 protein: CASSLLNLAKNIQYF

D gene: NA
J gene: TRBJ2-7
clone size: NA
V gene: TRBV6-5
CDR3 DNA: TGTGCCAGCAGTTACCAGCGACTCTCCCACGAGCAGTACTTC
CDR3 protein: CASSYQRLSHEQYF

D gene: NA
J gene: TRBJ2-7
clone size: few
V gene: TRBV4-2
CDR3 DNA: TGTGCCAGCAGCCAAGAGGGGCCGCCGACAGGTAGGTCCTACGAGCAGTACTTC
CDR3 protein: CASSQEGPPTGRSYEQYF

D gene: TRBD2
J gene: TRBJ2-1
clone size: NA
V gene: TRBV7-7
CDR3 DNA: TGTGCCAGCAGCCCTAAGCGGGGAGGCAATTACAATGAGCAGTTCTTC
CDR3 protein: CASSPKRGGNYNEQFF

D gene: TRBD1
J gene: TRBJ2-5
clone size: NA
V gene: TRBV4-1
CDR3 DNA: TGCGCCAGCAGCCGCGGAGGGACAGGGTTAGGGGAGACCCAGTACTTC
CDR3 protein: CASSRGGTGLGETQYF

D gene: TRBD2
J gene: TRBJ2-7
clone size: once
V gene: TRBV27
CDR3 DNA: TGTGCCAGCAGTTTACCGGGAGGCTACGAGCAGTACTTC
CDR3 protein: CASSLPGGYEQYF

D gene: TRBD1
J gene: TRBJ1-2
clone size: NA
V gene: TRBV27
CDR3 DNA: TGTGCCAGCAGTTCCAGAGGGGGCGGCTACACCTTC
CDR3 protein: CASSSRGGGYTF

D gene: NA
J gene: TRBJ2-2
clone size: NA
V gene: TRBV28
CDR3 DNA: TGTGCCAGCAGTTGGGCAGGGGAGGGGGGCACCGGGGAGCTGTTTTTT
CDR3 protein: CASSWAGEGGTGELFF

D gene: NA
J gene: TRBJ1-2
clone size: NA
V gene: TRBV2
CDR3 DNA: TGTGCCAGCAAGTCGGGAGGGTATGGCTACACCTTC
CDR3 protein: CASKSGGYGYTF

D gene: NA
J gene: TRBJ2-6
clone size: many
V gene: TRBV6-1
CDR3 DNA: TGTGCCAGCAGTGGGTTTCAGGGGTCTGGGGCCAACGTCCTGACTTTC
CDR3 protein: CASSGFQGSGANVLTF

D gene: TRBD1
J gene: TRBJ2-3
clone size: once
V gene: TRBV7-8
CDR3 DNA: TGTGCCAGCAGCGGCCGGGACAGGGCGATGGGGGATACGCAGTATTTT
CDR3 protein: CASSGRDRAMGDTQYF

D gene: NA
J gene: TRBJ2-1
clone size: few
V gene: TRBV5-6
CDR3 DNA: TGTGCCAGCAGCCAATCCTACAATGAGCAGTTCTTC
CDR3 protein: CASSQSYNEQFF

D gene: NA
J gene: TRBJ1-2
clone size: NA
V gene: TRBV18
CDR3 DNA: TGTGCCAGCTCACCCGGGACTTTCTATGGCTACACCTTC
CDR3 protein: CASSPGTFYGYTF

D gene: TRBD2
J gene: TRBJ2-5
clone size: NA
V gene: TRBV5-1
CDR3 DNA: TGCGCCAGCAGCTTGAATACCTGGACTAGCGAGAAAGAGACCCAGTACTTC
CDR3 protein: CASSLNTWTSEKETQYF

D gene: TRBD2
J gene: TRBJ2-7
clone size: NA
V gene: TRBV4-1
CDR3 DNA: TGCGCCAGCGGCCAGTCTAGCGGGGACTCCTACGAGCAGTACTTC
CDR3 protein: CASGQSSGDSYEQYF

D gene: NA
J gene: TRBJ1-5
clone size: NA
V gene: TRBV27
CDR3 DNA: TGTGCCAGCATGCCGACAAGAGGGAATCAGCCCCAGCATTTT
CDR3 protein: CASMPTRGNQPQHF

D gene: NA
J gene: TRBJ2-7
clone size: NA
V gene: TRBV28
CDR3 DNA: TGTGCCAGCAAACTACACTACGAGCAGTACTTC
CDR3 protein: CASKLHYEQYF

D gene: TRBD1
J gene: TRBJ2-7
clone size: few
V gene: TRBV5-8
CDR3 DNA: TGTGCCAGCAGCTCGAAGGGACAGGGCCGCTACGAGCAGTACTTC
CDR3 protein: CASSSKGQGRYEQYF

D gene: TRBD1
J gene: TRBJ1-1
clone size: NA
V gene: TRBV30
CDR3 DNA: TGTGCCTGGAGGGGACAGCCGCAGAACACTGAAGCTTTCTTT
CDR3 protein: CAWRGQPQNTEAFF

D gene: NA
J gene: TRBJ2-2
clone size: NA
V gene: TRBV10-1
CDR3 DNA: TGCGCCAGCAGGCCCGGGAGACACACCGGGGAGCTGTTTTTT
CDR3 protein: CASRPGRHTGELFF